Presented here are 28 T cell receptor beta chains from one specimen sequenced in a study of post-analysis software for immune sequencing data. These receptors have no known antigen. Unique molecular identifiers were carried by the TCR beta cDNA libraries. Each CDR3 protein is one row after TCRdb ran MiXCR on the PCR reads. The table has about 680,000 distinct CDR3 sequences, 55% to 70% seen once. Whole-study results and caveats: When patients were compared with controls, about five TRBV segments were more frequent, TRBV5-6, TRBV5-1 and TRBV20-1 among them.

Input material: blood. The origin of the receptors is a girl aged 2-9 years with multiple sclerosis.

The gene calls are TRBV28 and TRBJ1-2; D gene uncertain. V gave up 2 bases and J gave up 0 bases, with 4 bases separating them. Germline V gene data show CDR1 as MDHEN and CDR2 as SYDVKM. The CDR3 loop spans 13 amino acids. The CDR3 DNA sequence: TGTGCCAGCAGTTTACCAGCTAACTATGGCTACACCTTC. This translates into CASSLPANYGYTF.

The rearrangement links TRBV7-9 to TRBJ1-2, with a possible D match to TRBD1 (5 bases). The CDR3 spans 15 residues. Trimming took off 5 bases at V and 2 bases at J, with 15 bases between the two ends. Germline CDR1 reads SEHNR; CDR2 reads FQNEAQ (reference sequence). As DNA, the CDR3 is TGTGCCAGCAGCATGGCGTCAGGGTCCAACTATGGCTACACCTTC. Translating it yields CASSMASGSNYGYTF.

The rearrangement joins TRBV7-9 to TRBJ2-4; no clear D gene. The CDR3 runs to 13 residues. V gave up 5 bases and J gave up 5 bases, with 10 bases separating them. CDR1 is SEHNR and CDR2 is FQNEAQ in the germline V gene (reference sequence). Here the CDR3 reads CASSRRDQNIQYF. CDR3 DNA: TGTGCCAGCAGCCGTCGAGACCAAAACATTCAGTACTTC.

This clonotype was seen many times. This sequence joins TRBV13 and TRBJ2-7; 7 nucleotides align to TRBD2. This CDR3 is 14 amino acids long. The junction had 10 bases not matched to a gene; V was cut back by 8 bases and J by 3 bases. Germline loops: CDR1 PRHDT, CDR2 FYEKMQ (reference sequence). As DNA, the CDR3 is TGTGCCAGCGAGGGGAGGGACCGCTACTACGAGCAGTACTTC. The encoded protein is CASEGRDRYYEQYF.

This chain uses TRBV29-1 with TRBJ2-7; 7 nucleotides match TRBD1. Germline CDR1 reads SQVTM; CDR2 reads ANQGSEA. The CDR3 has 11 amino acids. The V segment lost 6 bases and the J segment 1 base; nucleotides outside the gene matches: 0. The CDR3 sequence is CSVRGSYEQYF. The CDR3 DNA is TGCAGCGTCAGGGGGTCCTACGAGCAGTACTTC.

There are a few counts of this clonotype. The chain employs TRBV29-1 and TRBJ1-2; no firm D call. The V gene's germline CDR1 is SQVTM and CDR2 ANQGSEA. The CDR3 runs to 16 residues. Trimming left V 7 bases short and J 5 bases short, with 26 bases between. The chain's CDR3 is CSAPQAGIWGFYGYTF. The CDR3 nucleotides read TGCAGCGCCCCTCAGGCGGGAATTTGGGGATTTTATGGCTACACCTTC.

The rearrangement joins TRBV29-1 to TRBJ2-5; maybe TRBD1 (6 bases). V was cut by 4 bases and J by 5 bases, with 17 bases left in between. The CDR3 length is 14 residues. Per the germline V gene, CDR1 is SQVTM and CDR2 is ANQGSEA. The CDR3 bases are TGCAGCGTTGTTCTCTGGGGGCGGGTGGAGACCCAGTACTTC. Its translation: CSVVLWGRVETQYF. Looking up the rest from reference TRBV29-1 and TRBJ2-5 gives the full variable domain: SAVISQKPSRDICQRGTSLTIQCQVDSQVTMMFWYRQQPGQSLTLIATANQGSEATYESGFVIDKFPISRPNLTFSTLTVSNMSPEDSSIYLCSVVLWGRVETQYFGPGTRLLVL.

This chain joins TRBV11-2 and TRBJ1-1; D call uncertain. CDR1 SGHAT and CDR2 FQNNGV come from the germline V gene. The ends were cut back, 2 bases at V and 0 bases at J, with 19 bases in the middle. The CDR3 extends over 18 amino acids. The CDR3 spells CASSLSILGRNMNTEAFF. The CDR3 bases are TGTGCCAGCAGCTTAAGTATCTTGGGCAGAAACATGAACACTGAAGCTTTCTTT.

The V and J genes are TRBV11-2 and TRBJ1-5; 10 bases are shared with TRBD1. Germline V CDR1 and CDR2: SGHAT, FQNNGV. This CDR3 has 15 residues. Trimming at V came to 4 bases and at J to 6 bases, leaving 6 bases not matched to a gene. The CDR3 bases are TGTGCCAGCAGCTGGACCTGGGACAGGGGTCAGCCCCAGCATTTT. It specifies CASSWTWDRGQPQHF.

This clonotype was found a few times. The chain recombines TRBV4-2 with TRBJ2-4, with D possibly TRBD2 on 6 matching bases. The DNA end favors TRBJ2-7, so the J call may be wrong. The germline gives CDR1 LGHNA, CDR2 YNFKEQ. CDR3 size: 18 residues. CDR3 sequence (DNA): TGTGCCAGCAGCCAAGAAGAAGGGACGTCTAGCGCGTCCTACGAGCAGTACTTC. It translates to CASSQEEGTSSASYEQYF.

The chain recombines TRBV10-3 with TRBJ2-7; TRBD2 matches at 11 bases. The trim removed 3 bases at V and 2 bases at J, leaving 6 bases unmatched. CDR3 length: 16 amino acids. CDR1 and CDR2 from the germline V gene are ENHRY and SYGVKD. The CDR3 loop reads CAISEELAGDPYEQYF. The CDR3 DNA reads TGTGCCATCAGTGAAGAACTAGCGGGAGACCCCTACGAGCAGTACTTC.

The chain recombines TRBV7-2 with TRBJ2-5, with TRBD1 matching 7 bases. The better agreement between TRBJ2-7 and the DNA end casts doubt on the J call. The CDR3 is 15 amino acids. Germline V gene lookup returns CDR1 SGHTA and CDR2 FQGNSA. CDR3 bases: TGTGCCAGCAGCGTCTCAGGGGGAGAGGGTTACGAGCAGTACTTC. Its translation: CASSVSGGEGYEQYF.

CDR3 loop: CAWTRGSNQPQHF. Written as DNA, the CDR3 is TGTGCCTGGACGAGGGGGAGCAATCAGCCCCAGCATTTT. This rearrangement joins TRBV30 to TRBJ1-5; D might be TRBD1 (6 bases). The V end lost 4 bases, the J end lost 1 base, and 8 bases lay between the germline ends. Germline assignment: CDR1 GTSNPN and CDR2 SVGIG (reference sequence). The CDR3 covers 13 residues. The full variable domain, completed using reference TRBV30 and TRBJ1-5, is SQTIHQWPATLVQPVGSPLSLECTVEGTSNPNLYWYRQAAGRGLQLLFYSVGIGQISSEVPQNLSASRPQDRQFILSSKKLLLSDSGFYLCAWTRGSNQPQHFGDGTRLSIL.

The chain combines TRBV9 with TRBJ2-3; D is ambiguous. V was pared by 4 bases and J by 1 base, with 16 bases between. Germline CDR1 SGDLS, CDR2 YYNGEE. The CDR3 has 16 amino acids. The CDR3 DNA reads TGTGCCAGCAGCAACCCAAACAACCTCGGCACAGATACGCAGTATTTT. The encoded protein is CASSNPNNLGTDTQYF. Using reference TRBV9 and TRBJ2-3 for the parts outside the CDR3, the full variable domain is DSGVTQTPKHLITATGQRVTLRCSPRSGDLSVYWYQQSLDQGLQFLIQYYNGEERAKGNILERFSAQQFPDLHSELNLSSLELGDSALYFCASSNPNNLGTDTQYFGPGTRLTVL.

V gene TRBV12-3 or TRBV12-4 combines with J gene TRBJ2-1; 8 bases are shared with TRBD2. The CDR3 sequence is 16 residues long. The J segment lost 3 bases and the V segment lost 0 bases, leaving 4 bases of the junction unmatched. CDR3 sequence reads: CASSLASGSLYNEQFF. The CDR3 bases are TGTGCCAGCAGTTTAGCGAGCGGGAGCCTCTACAATGAGCAGTTCTTC.

V is TRBV12-3 or TRBV12-4 and J is TRBJ2-7, with 7 bases matching TRBD2. The CDR3 is 14 amino acids. Trimming cost V 6 bases and J 0 bases; bases outside gene matches: 5. The CDR3 nucleotides are TGTGCCAGCAGGATATCTAGCGGCTCCTACGAGCAGTACTTC. This sequence encodes CASRISSGSYEQYF.

On this clonotype itself: The junction departs from germline at one end; a sequencing error may be responsible. The chain has TRBV6-2 or TRBV6-3 and TRBJ2-2; 11 bases match TRBD1. Germline V lookup: CDR1 MNHEY, CDR2 SVGEGT. This CDR3 contains 15 residues. The CDR3 spells CASTMDRGRSGERFF. CDR3 sequence (DNA): TGTGCCAGCACCATGGACAGGGGGCGTTCCGGGGAGCGGTTTTTT.

The V call is TRBV6-1, the J call TRBJ1-5; D gene unclear. This CDR3 contains 16 residues. The germline gives CDR1 MNHNS, CDR2 SASEGT. V was pared by 1 base and J by 0 bases, with 10 bases between. CDR3 region: CASSEVISYSNQPQHF. Here the CDR3 DNA reads TGTGCCAGCAGTGAAGTAATCTCTTATAGCAATCAGCCCCAGCATTTT.

This chain uses TRBV7-2 with TRBJ1-2; the match to TRBD1 covers 9 bases. The CDR3 contains 14 residues. Losses at the gene ends were 5 bases for V and 4 bases for J; bases not matched to a gene: 5. Germline CDR1 is SGHTA and CDR2 is FQGNSA. The CDR3 spells CASSTGQGVYGYTF. DNA of the CDR3: TGTGCCAGCAGCACGGGACAGGGAGTCTATGGCTACACCTTC.

The V and J genes are TRBV20-1 and TRBJ2-3; D is ambiguous. Germline values: CDR1 DFQATT, CDR2 SNEGSKA (reference sequence). CDR3 length: 16 residues. Between the trimmed V and J ends, which lost 2 bases and 2 bases, there was a span of 17 bases. The CDR3 DNA sequence: TGCAGTGCTAGATCTACTCTGTTCGTCCTCACAGATACGCAGTATTTT. Translating it yields CSARSTLFVLTDTQYF.

This chain uses TRBV24-1 with TRBJ2-1, with D hard to call. This CDR3 contains 15 residues. Germline V gives CDR1 KGHDR, CDR2 SFDVKD. Trimming cost V 3 bases and J 0 bases, with 8 bases left between them. The chain's CDR3 is CATSDRRSSYNEQFF. DNA for the CDR3: TGTGCCACCAGTGATCGTAGGAGCTCCTACAATGAGCAGTTCTTC.

The chain is built from TRBV6-5 and TRBJ2-1, with 11 bases aligning to TRBD2. There are 21 residues in the CDR3. J was trimmed by 0 bases and V by 4 bases; bases with no gene match: 17. The V gene's germline CDR1 is MNHEY and CDR2 SVGAGI. This chain's CDR3 is CASSFSFEGLAGGDSYNEQFF. CDR3 bases: TGTGCCAGCAGTTTTTCCTTCGAGGGGCTAGCGGGAGGAGACTCCTACAATGAGCAGTTCTTC.

The genes are TRBV6-5 and TRBJ2-3; 7 bases match TRBD2. The CDR3 covers 17 residues. The V segment lost 2 bases and the J segment 2 bases; nucleotides outside the gene matches: 10. Germline V CDR1 and CDR2: MNHEY, SVGAGI. CDR3 in DNA: TGTGCCAGCAGTTACACAAGGGGACTATCTTTCACAGATACGCAGTATTTT. Protein sequence: CASSYTRGLSFTDTQYF.

The gene calls are TRBV12-3 or TRBV12-4 and TRBJ1-2; weak D call: TRBD1 (5 bases). This CDR3 is built from 15 residues. V was cut by 3 bases and J by 0 bases, with 11 bases left in between. CDR3 sequence (DNA): TGTGCCAGCAGTTTGGGGCACCAAGCTAACTATGGCTACACCTTC. Protein product: CASSLGHQANYGYTF.

This rearrangement joins TRBV11-2 to TRBJ1-2; D is ambiguous. The germline gives CDR1 SGHAT, CDR2 FQNNGV. This CDR3 spans 14 amino acids. Trimming took off 1 base at V and 8 bases at J, with 14 bases between the two ends. This chain's CDR3 is CASSLGPGVKGYTF. The CDR3, as DNA: TGTGCCAGCAGCTTAGGGCCAGGAGTAAAGGGCTACACCTTC.

The chain uses TRBV5-5 and TRBJ1-1; D not certain. V was clipped by 4 bases and J by 6 bases, with 13 bases between them. The V gene's germline CDR1 is SGHKS and CDR2 YYEKEE (reference sequence). The CDR3 is made up of 13 amino acids. The CDR3 DNA is TGTGCCAGCAGCCTCGCAGTTGACCCTGAAGCTTTCTTT. It is translated as CASSLAVDPEAFF.

The chain recombines TRBV20-1 with TRBJ2-5; a weak D match, TRBD2 (5 bases). Trimming cost V 6 bases and J 5 bases, with 13 bases left between them. In germline, CDR1 is DFQATT, CDR2 SNEGSKA (reference sequence). The CDR3 extends over 12 amino acids. CDR3 nucleotides: TGCAGTGCCCGAGGGCCTATGGAGACCCAGTACTTC. Protein: CSARGPMETQYF.

The rearrangement uses TRBV6-5 and TRBJ2-3; D unclear. The V end lost 6 bases, the J end lost 0 bases, and 13 bases lay between the germline ends. The CDR3 has 15 amino acids. Looked up from germline, CDR1 is MNHEY and CDR2 is SVGAGI. CDR3 sequence: CASRPLTPSTDTQYF. The CDR3 DNA reads TGTGCCAGCAGACCCCTGACTCCCAGCACAGATACGCAGTATTTT.